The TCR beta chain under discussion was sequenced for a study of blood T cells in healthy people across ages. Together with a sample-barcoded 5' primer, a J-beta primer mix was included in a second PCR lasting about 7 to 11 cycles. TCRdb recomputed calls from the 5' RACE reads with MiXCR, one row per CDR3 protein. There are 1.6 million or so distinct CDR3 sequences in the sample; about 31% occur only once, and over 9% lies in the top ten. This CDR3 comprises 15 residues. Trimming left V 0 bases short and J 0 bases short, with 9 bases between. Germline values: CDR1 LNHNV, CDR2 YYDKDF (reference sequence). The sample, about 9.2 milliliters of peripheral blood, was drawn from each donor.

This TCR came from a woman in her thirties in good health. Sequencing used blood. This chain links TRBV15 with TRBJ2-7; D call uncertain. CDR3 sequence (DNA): TGTGCCACCAGCAGAGAGAGCACGTACTCCTACGAGCAGTACTTC. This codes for CATSRESTYSYEQYF.